This record looks at one TCR beta chain sequence and its context. The data belong to a study of blood T cell repertoires in COVID-19. Across the whole study: Samples representing acute and convalescent COVID-19 were sourced from the United States, Italy and Spain. T cells, B-cell-depleted T cells, or PBMCs supplied cDNA or gDNA.

Study processing details: Reference gene primer amplification yielded estimated nucleated cell counts. Produced via immunoSEQ multiplex PCR; TCRdb's table is partial and in-frame only. The V and J calls and clone size were taken over from that table, and D and trimming were inferred from the DNA. The sample records around 67,000 clones, about 83% being singletons. The germline CDR1 and CDR2 sequences are KGHSH and LQKENI. The germline V and J ends were trimmed by 3 bases and 9 bases, with 26 bases remaining between them. The CDR3 has 17 residues. The sample was peripheral blood. This clonotype was obtained from a man between 65 and 85 years old with acute or convalescent COVID-19. V gene TRBV18 combines with J gene TRBJ2-5; weak D call: TRBD1 (6 bases). CDR3 in DNA: TGTGCCAGCTCACCCGCCGGGGCAGGGGCCCCCCAGAGCGCCCAGTACTTC. As protein: CASSPAGAGAPQSAQYF.